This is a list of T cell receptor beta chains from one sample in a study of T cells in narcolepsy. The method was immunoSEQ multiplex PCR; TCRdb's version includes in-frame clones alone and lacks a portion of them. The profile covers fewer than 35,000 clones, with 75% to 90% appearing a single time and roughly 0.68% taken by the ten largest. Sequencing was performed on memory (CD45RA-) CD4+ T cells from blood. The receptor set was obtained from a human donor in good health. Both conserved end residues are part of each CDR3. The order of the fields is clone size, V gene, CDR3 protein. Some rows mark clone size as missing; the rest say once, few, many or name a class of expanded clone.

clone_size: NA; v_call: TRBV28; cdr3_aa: CASSPIDRSSQPQHF
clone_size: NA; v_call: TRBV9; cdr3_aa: CASSVAGQETQYF
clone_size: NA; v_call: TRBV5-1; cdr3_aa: CASTRTGEETQYF
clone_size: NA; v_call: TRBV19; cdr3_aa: CASYTPGRDNEKLFF
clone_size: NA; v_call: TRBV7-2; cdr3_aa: CASKLAGGPFTDTQYF
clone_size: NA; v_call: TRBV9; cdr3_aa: CASSGSPTDNEQFF
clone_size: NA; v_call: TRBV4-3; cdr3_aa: CASSQDLGDGYTGELFF
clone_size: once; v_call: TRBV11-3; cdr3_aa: CASSFRGDTGELFF
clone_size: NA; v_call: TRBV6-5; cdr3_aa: CASRDGTRDNEQFF
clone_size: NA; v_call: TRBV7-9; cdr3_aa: CAGSDRDNEQFF
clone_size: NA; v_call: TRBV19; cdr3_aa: CASMSAGGTDTQYF
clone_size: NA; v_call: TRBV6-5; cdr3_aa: CASSYARDRGGDGYTF
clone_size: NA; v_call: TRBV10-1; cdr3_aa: CASSRTGAGELFF
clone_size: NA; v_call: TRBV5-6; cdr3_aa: CASSLPGATEAFF
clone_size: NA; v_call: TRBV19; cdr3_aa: CASSAQAHTEAFF
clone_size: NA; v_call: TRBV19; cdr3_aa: CASSILGGFGYTF
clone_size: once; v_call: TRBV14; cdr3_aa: CASSQVLYSPLHF
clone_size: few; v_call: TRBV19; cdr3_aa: CASEDRGHEKLFF
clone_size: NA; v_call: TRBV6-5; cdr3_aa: CASSAGKGGGSPLHF
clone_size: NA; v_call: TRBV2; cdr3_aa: CAGSVGGTGELFF
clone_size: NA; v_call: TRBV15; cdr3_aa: CATRRVGAGEETQYF
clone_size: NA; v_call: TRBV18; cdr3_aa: CASSSGGESPLHF
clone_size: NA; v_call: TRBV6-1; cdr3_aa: CASSAGTGNTGELFF